This TCR beta chain was captured by sequencing in a study of blood T cell repertoires in COVID-19. Overall study context: PBMCs, B-cell-depleted T cells, or T cells provided the cDNA or gDNA that made up the material.

Turning to this clone: Different DNA sequences within this sample yield the same CDR3.

Recovered status in Cohort 3 required two negative PCRs, clearance, or symptom resolution. Original analysis: Nucleated cell counts were estimated from reference gene primer amplification. Only in-frame clones appear in the TCRdb table, and some are missing; sequencing was by immunoSEQ multiplex PCR. The V and J calls and clone size are taken from that table; D and trimming were inferred from the DNA. Of a few hundred thousand clones listed, around 83% were seen once; the top ten hold 6.8%. The sequence came from a woman between 40 and 55 years old who had recovered from COVID-19. Material: PBMCs or T cells enriched from blood (not recorded which).

The CDR3 sequence: CASSGGTGDEKLFF. Here the CDR3 DNA reads TGCGCCAGCAGCGGGGGGACAGGGGACGAAAAACTGTTTTTT. This rearrangement joins TRBV5-1 to TRBJ1-4; the match to TRBD1 covers 10 bases. This CDR3 region has 14 residues. Per germline, CDR1 SGHRS and CDR2 YFSETQ. With V trimmed by 4 bases and J by 8 bases, 5 bases remained unmatched.